This TCR beta chain came from a study of cytomegalovirus exposure and HLA in healthy donors. Background on the study: Early release data held 75 million to 100 million unique TCRs from HLA-typed donors. General study results and limits: A later analysis linked a missense variant in DCLRE1C to the trimming of TCR beta V and J genes. In all likelihood, a cluster of highly shared sequence variants was a sequencing artifact. Most sequenced TCRs were rare (though some public TCRs occurred in many donors).

J gave up 9 bases and V 8 bases, and 12 bases lay outside the gene matches. The CDR3 is 14 residues long. CDR1 is SNHLY and CDR2 is FYNNEI in the germline V gene. Regarding this clone: Its cognate antigen is unknown.

PCR was performed using 60 Vbeta and 13 Jbeta primers. Profiling relied on immunoSEQ multiplex PCR, and the TCRdb table lists in-frame clones only, not all of them. Among tens of thousands of clones listed, 65% to 90% were seen once. This chain joins TRBV2 and TRBJ2-5, with 10 bases aligning to TRBD1. Material: PBMCs. This sequence was found in a human donor in good health. This chain's CDR3 is CASRTGGARGAQYF. As DNA, the CDR3 is TGTGCCAGCCGGACAGGGGGAGCACGCGGGGCCCAGTACTTC.